Listed below are T cell receptor beta chains from one sample, sequenced in a study of blood T cell repertoires in COVID-19. Here immunoSEQ multiplex PCR was the method, and the copy in TCRdb shows in-frame clones only, minus some. The sample gives some 390,000 clones, around 87% of which show up once; roughly 2% is in the top ten. The sample consisted of peripheral blood. All receptors derive from a woman aged 55-70 years with COVID-19, enrolled during active disease. Each CDR3 is given with its conserved first and last residue. A D gene is named only where the DNA matches it firmly. Rows give clone size only sometimes, using once, few, many, or a class for an expanded clone.

CDR3aa: CASSWAGGDTGELFF
CDR3nt: TGTGCCAGCAGCTGGGCAGGGGGCGATACCGGGGAGCTGTTTTTT
d_gene: TRBD1
j_gene: TRBJ2-2
v_gene: TRBV7-7
len: 15
abundance: .

CDR3aa: CASSPTGAGNTIYF
CDR3nt: TGTGCCAGCAGCCCGACAGGGGCTGGAAACACCATATATTTT
d_gene: TRBD1
j_gene: TRBJ1-3
v_gene: TRBV14
len: 14
abundance: .

CDR3aa: CASSRGQERSPAKLFF
CDR3nt: TGTGCCAGTAGTAGAGGACAGGAGCGCTCCCCCGCGAAACTGTTTTTT
d_gene: TRBD1
j_gene: TRBJ1-4
v_gene: TRBV19
len: 16
abundance: .

CDR3aa: CASSLNIAEAFF
CDR3nt: TGTGCCAGCAGCTTAAACATCGCTGAAGCTTTCTTT
d_gene: .
j_gene: TRBJ1-1
v_gene: TRBV7-9
len: 12
abundance: .

CDR3aa: CASSPFGVTQSAQHF
CDR3nt: TGTGCCAGCAGCCCTTTTGGAGTCACCCAATCAGCCCAGCATTTT
d_gene: .
j_gene: TRBJ1-5
v_gene: TRBV2
len: 15
abundance: .

CDR3aa: CASSLEGRPNTEAFF
CDR3nt: TGTGCCAGCAGCTTAGAGGGCAGACCGAACACTGAAGCTTTCTTT
d_gene: .
j_gene: TRBJ1-1
v_gene: TRBV11-2
len: 15
abundance: once

CDR3aa: CASSSYRNTEAFF
CDR3nt: TGTGCCAGCAGCTCCTACAGGAACACTGAAGCTTTCTTT
d_gene: .
j_gene: TRBJ1-1
v_gene: TRBV6-5
len: 13
abundance: .

CDR3aa: CASRQANTGELFF
CDR3nt: TGTGCCAGCAGACAGGCGAACACCGGGGAGCTGTTTTTT
d_gene: .
j_gene: TRBJ2-2
v_gene: TRBV28
len: 13
abundance: .

CDR3aa: CASSPPQANEQYF
CDR3nt: TGTGCCAGCTCACCACCGCAGGCAAACGAGCAGTACTTC
d_gene: .
j_gene: TRBJ2-7
v_gene: TRBV18
len: 13
abundance: .

CDR3aa: CASSSTGAAIFLHF
CDR3nt: TGTGCCAGCAGCTCGACAGGAGCTGCTATTTTCCTCCACTTT
d_gene: .
j_gene: TRBJ1-6
v_gene: TRBV11-2
len: 14
abundance: .

CDR3aa: CASSELGGGYTF
CDR3nt: TGTGCCAGCAGTGAATTGGGGGGAGGCTACACCTTC
d_gene: .
j_gene: TRBJ1-2
v_gene: TRBV2
len: 12
abundance: .

CDR3aa: CASSSDRGPLYF
CDR3nt: TGTGCCAGCAGTTCAGACAGGGGGCCGCTCTATTTT
d_gene: TRBD1
j_gene: TRBJ1-3
v_gene: TRBV7-3
len: 12
abundance: .

CDR3aa: CASSPPRGGGRTGELFF
CDR3nt: TGTGCCAGCTCACCACCGAGGGGAGGCGGGCGCACCGGGGAGCTGTTTTTT
d_gene: .
j_gene: TRBJ2-2
v_gene: TRBV18
len: 17
abundance: .

CDR3aa: CASSDSGFYEQYF
CDR3nt: TGTGCCAGCAGCGACAGTGGGTTCTACGAGCAGTACTTC
d_gene: .
j_gene: TRBJ2-7
v_gene: TRBV12-3/TRBV12-4
len: 13
abundance: .

CDR3aa: CASSLTRTSGTETQYF
CDR3nt: TGTGCCAGCAGCTTAACGCGGACTAGCGGTACAGAGACCCAGTACTTC
d_gene: TRBD2
j_gene: TRBJ2-5
v_gene: TRBV7-3
len: 16
abundance: .

CDR3aa: CASSITGKRPSRREQFF
CDR3nt: TGTGCCAGCAGCATAACCGGGAAAAGACCCTCTCGCCGCGAGCAGTTCTTC
d_gene: .
j_gene: TRBJ2-1
v_gene: TRBV7-9
len: 17
abundance: few

CDR3aa: CASSVDSVTEAFF
CDR3nt: TGTGCCAGCAGCGTGGACAGCGTGACTGAAGCTTTCTTT
d_gene: .
j_gene: TRBJ1-1
v_gene: TRBV7-3
len: 13
abundance: .

CDR3aa: CASKEGTGTGNYNEQFF
CDR3nt: TGTGCCAGCAAAGAGGGGACCGGGACAGGAAACTACAATGAGCAGTTCTTC
d_gene: TRBD1
j_gene: TRBJ2-1
v_gene: TRBV2
len: 17
abundance: once

CDR3aa: CASSETVGDTIYF
CDR3nt: TGCGCCAGCAGTGAGACTGTCGGGGACACCATATATTTT
d_gene: .
j_gene: TRBJ1-3
v_gene: TRBV10-2
len: 13
abundance: .

CDR3aa: CASTGQGYNSPLHF
CDR3nt: TGTGCCAGCACCGGACAGGGCTATAATTCACCCCTCCACTTT
d_gene: TRBD1
j_gene: TRBJ1-6
v_gene: TRBV25-1
len: 14
abundance: .

CDR3aa: CASSGPSDRGVWGYTF
CDR3nt: TGTGCCAGCAGTGGTCCCTCGGACAGGGGGGTGTGGGGCTACACCTTC
d_gene: TRBD1
j_gene: TRBJ1-2
v_gene: TRBV28
len: 16
abundance: .

CDR3aa: CATRSGGETDTQYF
CDR3nt: TGTGCCACCCGTAGCGGGGGGGAGACAGATACGCAGTATTTT
d_gene: TRBD2
j_gene: TRBJ2-3
v_gene: TRBV28
len: 14
abundance: .

CDR3aa: CASSYTDSEETQYF
CDR3nt: TGTGCCAGCAGTTACACGGACAGTGAAGAGACCCAGTACTTC
d_gene: .
j_gene: TRBJ2-5
v_gene: TRBV6-5
len: 14
abundance: .

CDR3aa: CASSEDRTNYGYTF
CDR3nt: TGTGCCAGCAGTGAAGACAGGACCAACTATGGCTACACCTTC
d_gene: .
j_gene: TRBJ1-2
v_gene: TRBV2
len: 14
abundance: few